The 27 T cell receptor beta chains below all came from one sample that was sequenced in a study of OX40 agonist ivuxolimab in advanced cancers. Assay: immunoSEQ multiplex PCR; the TCRdb copy retains only in-frame clones and omits some. The sample has tens of thousands of clones, 87% seen once. The input for sequencing was CD4+ or CD8+ T cells sorted from blood, taken in a trial of the OX40 agonist ivuxolimab. These receptor sequences come from an adult with an advanced solid tumor such as melanoma, head and neck, liver or kidney cancer.

This rearrangement joins TRBV5-5 to TRBJ2-5, with D perhaps TRBD1 or TRBD2 (5 bases each). Trimming took off 3 bases at V and 3 bases at J, with 9 bases between the two ends. The CDR3 length is 13 residues. Germline V gives CDR1 SGHKS, CDR2 YYEKEE (reference sequence). The CDR3 DNA follows: TGTGCCAGCAGCTGGGACCCTAAAGAGACCCAGTACTTC. Its translation is CASSWDPKETQYF.

CDR3 amino acids: CASSLLPGKTGELFF. CDR3 DNA: TGTGCCAGCAGTCTACTACCGGGAAAGACCGGGGAGCTGTTTTTT. This chain connects TRBV28 to TRBJ2-2; D perhaps matches TRBD2 (5 bases). The CDR3 extends over 15 amino acids. The V gene lost 5 bases and the J gene lost 5 bases, with 15 bases spanning the gap. CDR1 is MDHEN, CDR2 SYDVKM, per germline.

The chain employs TRBV28 and TRBJ1-6, with D perhaps TRBD1 (5 bases). V shed 6 bases and J shed 5 bases, with 17 bases lying between them. The CDR3 is made up of 16 amino acids. Germline loops: CDR1 MDHEN, CDR2 SYDVKM. This CDR3 is CASSPHGGEDNSPLHF. CDR3 DNA sequence: TGTGCCAGCAGCCCCCATGGGGGGGAAGATAATTCACCCCTCCACTTT.

This chain uses TRBV10-3 with TRBJ1-1; D uncertain. CDR3 length: 14 amino acids. Germline values: CDR1 ENHRY, CDR2 SYGVKD. V shed 2 bases and J shed 0 bases, with 7 bases lying between them. CDR3 nucleotide sequence: TGTGCCATCAGTGAGGCAGAGTTGAACACTGAAGCTTTCTTT. Amino acid sequence: CAISEAELNTEAFF.

The J gene is TRBJ1-1, the V gene TRBV28, with D hard to call. The V gene's germline CDR1 is MDHEN and CDR2 SYDVKM. The CDR3 is 12 residues long. Between the trimmed V and J ends, which lost 5 bases and 1 base, there was a span of 5 bases. In DNA, the CDR3 is TGTGCCAGCAGTATCACGAACACTGAAGCTTTCTTT. Translation gives CASSITNTEAFF.

V usage is TRBV6-1 and J usage is TRBJ1-4; 7 nucleotides match TRBD1. This CDR3 region has 15 residues. Germline CDR1 and CDR2: MNHNS and SASEGT. After removal of 5 bases from V and 3 bases from J, the junction contained 6 bases not matched to a gene. CDR3 loop: CASSPRQGANEKLFF. Written as DNA, the CDR3 is TGTGCCAGCAGTCCTCGACAGGGAGCTAATGAAAAACTGTTTTTT.

This chain joins TRBV30 and TRBJ1-5; D remains unclear. The length of the CDR3 is 13 residues. V was cut by 0 bases and J by 7 bases, with 10 bases left in between. Germline V CDR1 and CDR2: GTSNPN, SVGIG (reference sequence). DNA for the CDR3: TGTGCCTGGAGTGTAGGGCCGCGGCAGCCCCAGCATTTT. Its protein product is CAWSVGPRQPQHF.

The chain is built from TRBV10-1 and TRBJ1-4; 7 positions agree with TRBD1. With 3 bases clipped from V and 5 bases from J, the junction kept 3 bases outside the gene matches. The V gene's germline CDR1 is WNHNN and CDR2 SYGVQD (reference sequence). The CDR3 is 14 residues long. For the CDR3, the DNA is TGCGCCAGCAGTGAAGGGGGCGCGAATGAAAAACTGTTTTTT. It translates to CASSEGGANEKLFF.

CDR3 residues: CASSLEGAQPQHF. CDR3 sequence (DNA): TGTGCCAGCAGCTTGGAGGGGGCGCAGCCCCAGCATTTT. V is TRBV5-5 and J is TRBJ1-5; 7 positions match TRBD1. The germline CDR1 and CDR2 sequences are SGHKS and YYEKEE (reference sequence). V was clipped by 0 bases and J by 7 bases; unmatched bases: 1. The CDR3 contains 13 residues.

J is TRBJ2-3 and V is TRBV11-3; 8 nucleotides line up with TRBD1. Germline trimming cut 5 bases from V and 1 base from J; bases unmatched to any gene: 5. The CDR3 contains 15 residues. Looked up from germline, CDR1 is SGHNT and CDR2 is YENEEA. CDR3 DNA: TGTGCCAGCAGCCCAGGGGGCGCCGGCACAGATACGCAGTATTTT. Protein: CASSPGGAGTDTQYF.

The chain employs TRBV11-3 and TRBJ2-4; D may be TRBD1 (5 bases). CDR3 size: 14 residues. The germline CDR1 and CDR2 sequences are SGHNT and YENEEA. Trimming took 3 bases from V and 1 from J, leaving 7 bases between them. The CDR3: CASSFGAAKNIQYF. CDR3 coding DNA: TGTGCCAGCAGCTTTGGGGCCGCCAAAAACATTCAGTACTTC.

CDR3 loop: CASSDSGLAGYNEQFF. The DNA of the CDR3 is TGTGCCAGCAGTGACTCAGGACTAGCGGGGTACAATGAGCAGTTCTTC. The genes are TRBV6-4 and TRBJ2-1; TRBD2 agrees at 12 bases. CDR1 is MRHNA and CDR2 is SNTAGT in the germline V gene. V was clipped by 0 bases and J by 4 bases; unmatched bases: 1. The CDR3 sequence is 16 residues long.

This chain links TRBV6-5 with TRBJ2-1; 11 positions agree with TRBD2. J lost 6 bases, V lost 5 bases, and 6 bases had no gene match. This CDR3 comprises 15 residues. Germline lookup yields CDR1 MNHEY and CDR2 SVGAGI. The CDR3 reads CASSPTSGSTNEQFF. CDR3 sequence (DNA): TGTGCCAGCAGTCCAACTAGCGGGAGTACCAATGAGCAGTTCTTC.

The gene calls are TRBV5-1 and TRBJ1-4, with a weak D call TRBD1 (5 bases). Trimming shortened V by 4 bases and J by 4 bases, and 14 bases separated the two germline ends. The CDR3 consists of 15 residues. Looked up from germline, CDR1 is SGHRS and CDR2 is YFSETQ. CDR3 amino acids: CASSPGRRGNEKLFF. The CDR3 nucleotides read TGCGCCAGCAGCCCGGGGCGCCGGGGTAATGAAAAACTGTTTTTT.

This chain uses TRBV7-8 with TRBJ2-2, with 7 nucleotides matching TRBD2. This CDR3 is 16 amino acids long. Germline CDR1 and CDR2: SGHVS and FQNEAQ. V trimming: 6 bases; J trimming: 2 bases; junction bases outside the gene matches: 9. The CDR3 spells CASRYRASGNTGELFF. CDR3 nucleotides: TGTGCCAGCAGGTACCGGGCTAGCGGAAACACCGGGGAGCTGTTTTTT.

The gene calls are TRBV7-9 and TRBJ1-1; TRBD1 is a possible D gene (6 bases). Between the trimmed V and J ends, which lost 0 bases and 6 bases, there was a span of 14 bases. Per the germline V gene, CDR1 is SEHNR and CDR2 is FQNEAQ (reference sequence). There are 15 residues in the CDR3. For the CDR3, the DNA is TGTGCCAGCAGCTTAGCGCAATTTGAGGGGGCTGAAGCTTTCTTT. Translating it yields CASSLAQFEGAEAFF.

By share, this clone counts as medium-sized. The chain uses TRBV2 and TRBJ2-6, with D unresolved. This CDR3 comprises 15 residues. V was trimmed by 5 bases and J by 0 bases, leaving 8 bases between them. Germline-derived CDR1 and CDR2 are SNHLY and FYNNEI. In DNA form, the CDR3 reads TGTGCCAGCAGTTACGAACTCTCTGGGGCCAACGTCCTGACTTTC. Translation gives CASSYELSGANVLTF.

This rearrangement joins TRBV6-1 to TRBJ1-6; D unclear. V lost 6 bases to trimming and J lost 7 bases, with 10 bases between them. Germline loops: CDR1 MNHNS, CDR2 SASEGT. The CDR3 is 13 amino acids. For the CDR3, the DNA is TGTGCCAGCAGCTCCTTCCGGAATTCACCCCTCCACTTT. It specifies CASSSFRNSPLHF.

This chain connects TRBV2 to TRBJ1-6; D remains ambiguous. Trimming took 2 bases from V and 7 from J, leaving 12 bases between them. The CDR3 has 15 residues. Germline CDR1 and CDR2: SNHLY and FYNNEI. CDR3 DNA: TGTGCCAGCAGTGAAAGGTCGGTGGGAAATTCACCCCTCCACTTT. Its protein product is CASSERSVGNSPLHF. Variable domain in full (rest from reference TRBV2 and TRBJ1-6): EPEVTQTPSHQVTQMGQEVILRCVPISNHLYFYWYRQILGQKVEFLVSFYNNEISEKSEIFDDQFSVERPDGSNFTLKIRSTKLEDSAMYFCASSERSVGNSPLHFGNGTRLTVT.

The gene calls are TRBV4-1 and TRBJ2-2; D might be TRBD2 (6 bases). CDR1 MGHRA and CDR2 YSYEKL come from the germline V gene. This CDR3 comprises 16 residues. Deletions cut 2 bases from V and 5 bases from J, with 15 bases between. As DNA, the CDR3 is TGCGCCAGCAGCCAACATCGCGGGGTGGGAACCGGGGAGCTGTTTTTT. This sequence encodes CASSQHRGVGTGELFF.

V is TRBV29-1 and J is TRBJ2-5, with TRBD2 identical over 7 bases. The CDR3 is 12 amino acids. Looked up from germline, CDR1 is SQVTM and CDR2 is ANQGSEA. The junction had 4 bases not matched to a gene; V was cut back by 7 bases and J by 2 bases. Written as DNA, the CDR3 is TGCAGCGGGGGGGGGATGCAAGAGACCCAGTACTTC. It encodes CSGGGMQETQYF.

This clone has more than one count but fewer than ten. The chain's CDR3 is CASRTLGTSGYEQFF. In nucleotides, the CDR3 is TGTGCCAGCCGGACCCTCGGGACTAGCGGTTATGAGCAGTTCTTC. The V gene is TRBV6-5, the J gene TRBJ2-1, with 11 bases matching TRBD2. The germline CDR1 and CDR2 sequences are MNHEY and SVGAGI. CDR3 size: 15 residues. V lost 8 bases, J lost 8 bases, and 11 bases stayed unmatched.

This clone has just a few counts. The chain joins TRBV30 to TRBJ1-5, with 7 bases aligning to TRBD1. Germline V CDR1 and CDR2: GTSNPN, SVGIG (reference sequence). This CDR3 is 15 amino acids long. The trim removed 2 bases at V and 2 bases at J, leaving 6 bases unmatched. CDR3 nucleotide sequence: TGTGCCTGGAGTAGGAAGGGGGCGCGCAATCAGCCCCAGCATTTT. This encodes CAWSRKGARNQPQHF.

The DNA for the CDR3 is TGTGCCAGCAGTTACGATCTGGTAGTTGGCAATGAGCAGTTCTTC. Protein: CASSYDLVVGNEQFF. This chain links TRBV6-6 with TRBJ2-1; D gene ambiguous. The CDR3 has 15 residues. Germline CDR1 and CDR2: MNHNY and SVGAGI (reference sequence). Trimming removed 2 bases from V and 6 bases from J, with 14 bases in between.

This sequence joins TRBV4-2 and TRBJ1-6, with 9 positions matching TRBD1. The CDR3 is 17 amino acids. Germline V CDR1 and CDR2: LGHNA, YNFKEQ. The V gene end was trimmed by 0 bases and the J gene end by 8 bases; junction bases not matched to a gene: 8. DNA for the CDR3: TGTGCCAGCAGCCAAGAATCGGGACAGGGAAGGTATTCACCCCTCCACTTT. This sequence encodes CASSQESGQGRYSPLHF.

The CDR3, as DNA: TGTGCCAGCATTGCCTCGGGCCGGGGTAACACCGGGGAGCTGTTTTTT. Encoded protein: CASIASGRGNTGELFF. The V call is TRBV28, the J call TRBJ2-2; possibly TRBD2 for D (5 bases). CDR3 size: 16 residues. Trimming pared 7 bases from V and 2 bases from J, leaving 17 bases between. The germline V gene has CDR1 MDHEN and CDR2 SYDVKM.

The rearrangement joins TRBV28 to TRBJ1-4, with D tentatively TRBD1 (6 bases). The CDR3 consists of 14 residues. Germline assignment: CDR1 MDHEN and CDR2 SYDVKM. With 7 bases removed from V and 0 bases from J, the gap between germline ends came to 9 bases. The CDR3 loop reads CASTDSATNEKLFF. The CDR3 bases are TGTGCCAGCACGGACAGCGCAACTAATGAAAAACTGTTTTTT.